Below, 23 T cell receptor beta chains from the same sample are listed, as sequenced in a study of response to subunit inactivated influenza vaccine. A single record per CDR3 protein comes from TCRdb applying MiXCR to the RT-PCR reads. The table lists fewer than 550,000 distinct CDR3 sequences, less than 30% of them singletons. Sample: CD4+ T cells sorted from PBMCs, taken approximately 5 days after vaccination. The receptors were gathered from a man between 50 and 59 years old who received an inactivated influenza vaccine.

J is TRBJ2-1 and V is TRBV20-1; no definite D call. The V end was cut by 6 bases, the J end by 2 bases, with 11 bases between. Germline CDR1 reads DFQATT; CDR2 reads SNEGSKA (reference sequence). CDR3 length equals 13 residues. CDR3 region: CSAPTNPYNEQFF. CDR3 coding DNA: TGCAGTGCCCCCACCAATCCCTACAATGAGCAGTTCTTC.

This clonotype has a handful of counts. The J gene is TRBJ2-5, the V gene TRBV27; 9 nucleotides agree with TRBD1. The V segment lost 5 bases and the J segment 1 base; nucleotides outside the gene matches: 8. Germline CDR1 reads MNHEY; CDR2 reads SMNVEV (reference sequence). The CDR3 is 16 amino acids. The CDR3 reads CASSRTRDRVQETQYF. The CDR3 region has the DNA TGTGCCAGCAGTCGTACCCGGGACAGGGTCCAAGAGACCCAGTACTTC.

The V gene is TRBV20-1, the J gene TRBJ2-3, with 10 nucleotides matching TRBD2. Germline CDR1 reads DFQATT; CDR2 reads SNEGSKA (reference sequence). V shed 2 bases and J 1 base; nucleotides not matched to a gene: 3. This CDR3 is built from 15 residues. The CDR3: CSARSGTSGTDTQYF. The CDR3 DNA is TGCAGTGCTAGATCCGGGACTAGCGGCACAGATACGCAGTATTTT.

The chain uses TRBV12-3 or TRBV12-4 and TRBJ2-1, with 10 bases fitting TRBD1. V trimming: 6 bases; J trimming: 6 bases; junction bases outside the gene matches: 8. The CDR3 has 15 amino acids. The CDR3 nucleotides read TGTGCCAGCAGATCGACAGGGGGCGCCGGCAATGAGCAGTTCTTC. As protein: CASRSTGGAGNEQFF.

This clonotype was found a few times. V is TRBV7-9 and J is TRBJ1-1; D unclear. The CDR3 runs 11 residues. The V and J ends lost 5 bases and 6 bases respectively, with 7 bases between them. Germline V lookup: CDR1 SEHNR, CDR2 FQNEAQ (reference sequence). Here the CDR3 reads CASSPTPEAFF. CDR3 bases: TGTGCCAGCAGCCCGACACCTGAAGCTTTCTTT.

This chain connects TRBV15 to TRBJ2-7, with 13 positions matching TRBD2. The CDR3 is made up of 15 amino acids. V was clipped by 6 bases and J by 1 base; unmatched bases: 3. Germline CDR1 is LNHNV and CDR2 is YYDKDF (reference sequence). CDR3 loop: CATRRLAGGSYEQYF. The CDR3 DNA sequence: TGTGCCACCAGGAGACTAGCGGGGGGATCCTACGAGCAGTACTTC.

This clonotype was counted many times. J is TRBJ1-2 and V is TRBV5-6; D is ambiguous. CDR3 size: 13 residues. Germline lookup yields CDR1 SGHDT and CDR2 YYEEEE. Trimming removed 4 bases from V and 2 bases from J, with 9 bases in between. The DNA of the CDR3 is TGTGCCAGCAGCCTACGGGGAAACTATGGCTACACCTTC. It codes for CASSLRGNYGYTF.

CDR3 bases: TGTGCCAGCAGCTCTCAGGCAAGAACCGGGGAGCTGTTTTTT. It encodes CASSSQARTGELFF. The genes are TRBV3-1 and TRBJ2-2; D ambiguous. The length of the CDR3 is 14 residues. Germline CDR1 and CDR2: LGHDT and YNNKEL (reference sequence). Trimming removed 5 bases at V and 5 bases at J, with 12 bases between. Full variable domain (outside the CDR3, taken from reference TRBV3-1 and TRBJ2-2): DTAVSQTPKYLVTQMGNDKSIKCEQNLGHDTMYWYKQDSKKFLKIMFSYNNKELIINETVPNRFSPKSPDKAHLNLHINSLELGDSAVYFCASSSQARTGELFFGEGSRLTVL.

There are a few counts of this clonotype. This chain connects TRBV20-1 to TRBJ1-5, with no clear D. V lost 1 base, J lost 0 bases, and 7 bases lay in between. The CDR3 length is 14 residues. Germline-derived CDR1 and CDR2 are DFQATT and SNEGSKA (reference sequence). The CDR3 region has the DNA TGCAGTGCTAGAGGAGGCCCTAGCAATCAGCCCCAGCATTTT. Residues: CSARGGPSNQPQHF.

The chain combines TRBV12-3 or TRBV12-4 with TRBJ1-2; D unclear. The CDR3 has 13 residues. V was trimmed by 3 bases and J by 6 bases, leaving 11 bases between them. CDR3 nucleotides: TGTGCCAGCAGTTTGAGAGATTTGCATGGCTACACCTTC. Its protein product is CASSLRDLHGYTF.

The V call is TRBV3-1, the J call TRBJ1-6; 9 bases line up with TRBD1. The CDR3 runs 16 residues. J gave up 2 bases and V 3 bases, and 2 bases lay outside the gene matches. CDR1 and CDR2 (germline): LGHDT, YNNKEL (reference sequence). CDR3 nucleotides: TGTGCCAGCAGCCAGCGGACAGGGGCCTATAATTCACCCCTCCACTTT. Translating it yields CASSQRTGAYNSPLHF.

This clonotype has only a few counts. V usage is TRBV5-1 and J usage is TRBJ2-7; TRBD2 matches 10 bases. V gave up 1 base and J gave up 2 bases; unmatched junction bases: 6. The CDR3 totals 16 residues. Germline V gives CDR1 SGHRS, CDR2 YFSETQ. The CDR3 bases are TGCGCCAGCAGCTTGTTATTAAGCGGGGGGGCCTACGAGCAGTACTTC. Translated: CASSLLLSGGAYEQYF. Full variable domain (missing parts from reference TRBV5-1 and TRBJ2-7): KAGVTQTPRYLIKTRGQQVTLSCSPISGHRSVSWYQQTPGQGLQFLFEYFSETQRNKGNFPGRFSGRQFSNSRSEMNVSTLELGDSALYLCASSLLLSGGAYEQYFGPGTRLTVT.

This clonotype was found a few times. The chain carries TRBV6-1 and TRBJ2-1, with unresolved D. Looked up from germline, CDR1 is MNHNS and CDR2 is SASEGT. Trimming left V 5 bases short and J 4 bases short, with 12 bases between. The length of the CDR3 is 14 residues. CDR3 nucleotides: TGTGCCAGCAGTCGGCTAGGTTCTTACAATGAGCAGTTCTTC. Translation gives CASSRLGSYNEQFF.

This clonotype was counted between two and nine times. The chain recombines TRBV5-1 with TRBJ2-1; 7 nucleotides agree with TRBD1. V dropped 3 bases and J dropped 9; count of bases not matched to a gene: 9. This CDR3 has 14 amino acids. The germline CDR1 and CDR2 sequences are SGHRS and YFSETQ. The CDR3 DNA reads TGCGCCAGCAGCTCCGGGACAGAGGGGACTGAGCAGTTCTTC. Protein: CASSSGTEGTEQFF.

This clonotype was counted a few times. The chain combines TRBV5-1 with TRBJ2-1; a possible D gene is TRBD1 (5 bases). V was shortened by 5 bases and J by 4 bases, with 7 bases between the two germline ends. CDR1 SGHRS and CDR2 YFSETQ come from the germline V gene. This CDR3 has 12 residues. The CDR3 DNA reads TGCGCCAGCAGTAGGGGTTACAATGAGCAGTTCTTC. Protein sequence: CASSRGYNEQFF.

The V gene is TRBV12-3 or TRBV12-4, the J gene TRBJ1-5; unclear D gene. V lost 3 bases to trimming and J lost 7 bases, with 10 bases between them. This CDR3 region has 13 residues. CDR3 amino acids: CASSFGQLQPQHF. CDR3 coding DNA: TGTGCCAGCAGTTTTGGGCAGTTACAGCCCCAGCATTTT.

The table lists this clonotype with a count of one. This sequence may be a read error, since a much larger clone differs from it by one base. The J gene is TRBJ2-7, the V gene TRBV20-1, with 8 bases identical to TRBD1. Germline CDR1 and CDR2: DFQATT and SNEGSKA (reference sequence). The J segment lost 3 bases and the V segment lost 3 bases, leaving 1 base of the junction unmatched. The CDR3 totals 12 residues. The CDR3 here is CSARGQVYEQYF. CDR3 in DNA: TGCAGTGCTAGGGGACAGGTCTACGAGCAGTACTTC.

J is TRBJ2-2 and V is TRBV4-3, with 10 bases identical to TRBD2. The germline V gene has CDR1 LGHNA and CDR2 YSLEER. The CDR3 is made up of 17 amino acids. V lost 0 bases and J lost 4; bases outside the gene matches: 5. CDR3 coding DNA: TGCGCCAGCAGCCAAGAGCCTAGCGGGAGTTCCACCGGGGAGCTGTTTTTT. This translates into CASSQEPSGSSTGELFF.

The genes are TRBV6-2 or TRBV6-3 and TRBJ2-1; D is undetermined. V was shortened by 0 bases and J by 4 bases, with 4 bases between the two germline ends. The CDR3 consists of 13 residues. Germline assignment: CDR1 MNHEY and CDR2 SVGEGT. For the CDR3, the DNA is TGTGCCAGCAGTTACTCCGCGTACAATGAGCAGTTCTTC. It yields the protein CASSYSAYNEQFF.

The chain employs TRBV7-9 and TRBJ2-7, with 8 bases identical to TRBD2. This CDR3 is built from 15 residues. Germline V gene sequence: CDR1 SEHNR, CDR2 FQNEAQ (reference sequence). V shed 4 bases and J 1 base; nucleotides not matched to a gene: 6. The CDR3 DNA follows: TGTGCCAGCAGCTCCCCCGGGACTAGTTCCTACGAGCAGTACTTC. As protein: CASSSPGTSSYEQYF.

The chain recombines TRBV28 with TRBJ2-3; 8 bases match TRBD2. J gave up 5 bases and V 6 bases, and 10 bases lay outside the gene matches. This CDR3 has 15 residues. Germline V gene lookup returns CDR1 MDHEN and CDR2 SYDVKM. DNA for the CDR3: TGTGCCAGCAGCCAGGGACTAGGAAAGGGAGATACGCAGTATTTT. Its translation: CASSQGLGKGDTQYF.

The CDR3 here is CASSGKEVRGTKSTDTQYF. The CDR3 coding sequence is TGTGCCAGCAGCGGAAAAGAGGTTCGGGGGACGAAAAGCACAGATACGCAGTATTTT. The gene calls are TRBV11-1 and TRBJ2-3; a possible D gene is TRBD2 (6 bases). The CDR3 loop spans 19 amino acids. CDR1 is SGHAT and CDR2 is FQDESV in the germline V gene (reference sequence). Trimming took 5 bases from V and 0 from J, leaving 24 bases between them.

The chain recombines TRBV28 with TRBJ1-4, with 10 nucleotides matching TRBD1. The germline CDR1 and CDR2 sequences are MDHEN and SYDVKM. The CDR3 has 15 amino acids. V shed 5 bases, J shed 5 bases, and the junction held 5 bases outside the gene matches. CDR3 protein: CASSPPGQGNEKLFF. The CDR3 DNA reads TGTGCCAGCAGTCCTCCGGGACAGGGGAATGAAAAACTGTTTTTT.